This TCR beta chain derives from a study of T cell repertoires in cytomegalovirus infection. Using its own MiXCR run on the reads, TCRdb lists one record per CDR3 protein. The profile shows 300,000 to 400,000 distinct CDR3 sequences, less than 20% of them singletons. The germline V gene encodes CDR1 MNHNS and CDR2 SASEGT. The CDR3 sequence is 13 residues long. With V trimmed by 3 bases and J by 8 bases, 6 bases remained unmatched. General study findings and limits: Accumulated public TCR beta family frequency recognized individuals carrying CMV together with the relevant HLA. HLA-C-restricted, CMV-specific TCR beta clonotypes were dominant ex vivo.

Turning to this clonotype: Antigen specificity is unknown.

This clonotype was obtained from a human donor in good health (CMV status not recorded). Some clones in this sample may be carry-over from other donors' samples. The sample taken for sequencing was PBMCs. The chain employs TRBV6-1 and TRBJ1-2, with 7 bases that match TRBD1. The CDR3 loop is CASSDTGAWGYTF. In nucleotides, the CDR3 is TGTGCCAGCAGTGACACAGGGGCCTGGGGCTACACCTTC.